The rows below give T cell receptor beta chains drawn from one sample of a study of blood T cell repertoires in COVID-19. Using immunoSEQ multiplex PCR, the repertoire was profiled, and TCRdb retains in-frame clones only, with some absent. The sample consists of 140,000 or so clones, 87% of them appearing once. The material sequenced was peripheral blood. The receptors derive from a man aged 50-60 years who had recovered from COVID-19. The CDR3 runs from the conserved cysteine through the conserved F or W. The D gene is left open where the match is weak. Clone size is stated in some rows and not others, as once, few, many or a class when expanded.

CDR3 protein: CASSQTGVEAFF
CDR3 DNA: TGTGCCAGCAGTCAGACAGGGGTTGAAGCTTTCTTT
V gene: TRBV3-1/TRBV3-2
J gene: TRBJ1-1
D gene: TRBD1
clone size: once
CDR3 length: 12

CDR3 protein: CASSLSGQATQYF
CDR3 DNA: TGTGCCAGCAGCTTGAGTGGTCAGGCTACGCAGTATTTT
V gene: TRBV7-2
J gene: TRBJ2-3
D gene: -
clone size: -
CDR3 length: 13

CDR3 protein: CASMGGARRGYTF
CDR3 DNA: TGTGCCAGCATGGGGGGGGCGCGTCGAGGCTACACCTTC
V gene: TRBV2
J gene: TRBJ1-2
D gene: -
clone size: once
CDR3 length: 13

CDR3 protein: CASSYSVGASGYGYTF
CDR3 DNA: TGTGCCAGCAGTTACTCCGTGGGGGCGAGTGGGTATGGCTACACCTTC
V gene: TRBV6-5
J gene: TRBJ1-2
D gene: -
clone size: -
CDR3 length: 16

CDR3 protein: CASSAGRTEAFF
CDR3 DNA: TGTGCCAGCAGTGCTGGGAGGACTGAAGCTTTCTTT
V gene: TRBV13
J gene: TRBJ1-1
D gene: -
clone size: -
CDR3 length: 12

CDR3 protein: CASSFDPGQYEAFF
CDR3 DNA: TGCGCCAGCAGCTTTGACCCGGGACAGTATGAAGCTTTCTTT
V gene: TRBV5-1
J gene: TRBJ1-1
D gene: TRBD1
clone size: once
CDR3 length: 14

CDR3 protein: CASNKDSAYEQYF
CDR3 DNA: TGTGCCTCAAACAAGGACTCCGCTTACGAGCAGTACTTC
V gene: TRBV30
J gene: TRBJ2-7
D gene: -
clone size: -
CDR3 length: 13

CDR3 protein: CASSQDLGITDTQYF
CDR3 DNA: TGCGCCAGCAGCCAAGATCTTGGCATAACAGATACGCAGTATTTT
V gene: TRBV4-3
J gene: TRBJ2-3
D gene: -
clone size: -
CDR3 length: 15

CDR3 protein: CATSADRNSPLHF
CDR3 DNA: TGCGCCACTTCTGCGGATCGGAATTCACCCCTCCACTTT
V gene: TRBV10-1
J gene: TRBJ1-6
D gene: -
clone size: few
CDR3 length: 13

CDR3 protein: CASSTSGQALGETQYF
CDR3 DNA: TGCGCCAGCAGCACCTCGGGACAGGCCTTGGGGGAGACCCAGTACTTC
V gene: TRBV5-1
J gene: TRBJ2-5
D gene: TRBD1
clone size: -
CDR3 length: 16

CDR3 protein: CASSLAIFAGGAMQYF
CDR3 DNA: TGTGCCAGCAGCTTAGCGATCTTCGCGGGGGGGGCAATGCAGTACTTC
V gene: TRBV7-2
J gene: TRBJ2-5
D gene: TRBD2
clone size: once
CDR3 length: 16

CDR3 protein: CAWSAQGYEQYF
CDR3 DNA: TGTGCCTGGAGTGCCCAGGGCTACGAGCAGTACTTC
V gene: TRBV30
J gene: TRBJ2-7
D gene: -
clone size: once
CDR3 length: 12

CDR3 protein: CASSQASGGAPETQYF
CDR3 DNA: TGTGCCAGCAGCCAAGCCAGCGGGGGGGCACCAGAGACCCAGTACTTC
V gene: TRBV3-1/TRBV3-2
J gene: TRBJ2-5
D gene: TRBD2
clone size: -
CDR3 length: 16

CDR3 protein: CASSRRPGYEQYF
CDR3 DNA: TGTGCCAGTAGTCGACGACCGGGATACGAGCAGTACTTC
V gene: TRBV19
J gene: TRBJ2-7
D gene: -
clone size: once
CDR3 length: 13

CDR3 protein: CAISGSDRETQYF
CDR3 DNA: TGTGCCATCAGTGGGTCTGATCGGGAGACCCAGTACTTC
V gene: TRBV10-3
J gene: TRBJ2-5
D gene: -
clone size: -
CDR3 length: 13

CDR3 protein: CASSISANYGYTF
CDR3 DNA: TGTGCCAGTAGTATTTCAGCGAACTATGGCTACACCTTC
V gene: TRBV19
J gene: TRBJ1-2
D gene: -
clone size: few
CDR3 length: 13

CDR3 protein: CASRMGHGNTGELFF
CDR3 DNA: TGTGCCAGCAGAATGGGACACGGAAACACCGGGGAGCTGTTTTTT
V gene: TRBV7-2
J gene: TRBJ2-2
D gene: -
clone size: -
CDR3 length: 15

CDR3 protein: CASSLGGYGYTF
CDR3 DNA: TGTGCCAGCAGCTTAGGAGGATATGGCTACACCTTC
V gene: TRBV7-8
J gene: TRBJ1-2
D gene: -
clone size: -
CDR3 length: 12

CDR3 protein: CASITYRGRSQPQHF
CDR3 DNA: TGTGCCAGTATTACATACAGGGGGAGGTCTCAGCCCCAGCATTTT
V gene: TRBV19
J gene: TRBJ1-5
D gene: TRBD1
clone size: -
CDR3 length: 15

CDR3 protein: CASSLQGINTDTQYF
CDR3 DNA: TGCGCCAGCAGCCTACAGGGGATAAACACAGATACGCAGTATTTT
V gene: TRBV5-1
J gene: TRBJ2-3
D gene: TRBD1
clone size: -
CDR3 length: 15

CDR3 protein: CASSSSRGFNEQFF
CDR3 DNA: TGTGCCAGCAGCTCCTCCAGGGGTTTCAATGAGCAGTTCTTC
V gene: TRBV7-8
J gene: TRBJ2-1
D gene: -
clone size: -
CDR3 length: 14

CDR3 protein: CASGRGPNTGELFF
CDR3 DNA: TGCGCCAGCGGGCGGGGGCCTAACACCGGGGAGCTGTTTTTT
V gene: TRBV10-2
J gene: TRBJ2-2
D gene: -
clone size: -
CDR3 length: 14

CDR3 protein: CASSRSTEAFF
CDR3 DNA: TGTGCCAGCAGCAGGAGCACTGAAGCTTTCTTT
V gene: TRBV7-9
J gene: TRBJ1-1
D gene: -
clone size: -
CDR3 length: 11

CDR3 protein: CAWSVSSYEAFF
CDR3 DNA: TGTGCCTGGAGTGTATCCTCTTATGAAGCTTTCTTT
V gene: TRBV30
J gene: TRBJ1-1
D gene: -
clone size: once
CDR3 length: 12

CDR3 protein: CAIKGWDSLFYTF
CDR3 DNA: TGTGCCATCAAGGGCTGGGACAGCCTTTTCTACACCTTC
V gene: TRBV10-3
J gene: TRBJ1-2
D gene: TRBD1
clone size: few
CDR3 length: 13

CDR3 protein: CASSHGTPTGELFF
CDR3 DNA: TGTGCCAGCAGCCATGGGACACCGACCGGGGAGCTGTTTTTT
V gene: TRBV3-1/TRBV3-2
J gene: TRBJ2-2
D gene: -
clone size: -
CDR3 length: 14

CDR3 protein: CASSYEGSGYTF
CDR3 DNA: TGTGCCAGCAGTTACGAGGGAAGTGGCTACACCTTC
V gene: TRBV6-5
J gene: TRBJ1-2
D gene: -
clone size: -
CDR3 length: 12

CDR3 protein: CASRSRRANYGYTF
CDR3 DNA: TGTGCCAGCAGGTCGAGGAGAGCTAACTATGGCTACACCTTC
V gene: TRBV7-2
J gene: TRBJ1-2
D gene: -
clone size: -
CDR3 length: 14

CDR3 protein: CASSQEQVVGETQYF
CDR3 DNA: TGCGCCAGCAGCCAAGAACAGGTCGTAGGAGAGACCCAGTACTTC
V gene: TRBV4-3
J gene: TRBJ2-5
D gene: -
clone size: -
CDR3 length: 15

CDR3 protein: CASSPGWDRVRETQYF
CDR3 DNA: TGCGCCAGCAGCCCGGGTTGGGACAGGGTTAGGGAGACCCAGTACTTC
V gene: TRBV5-1
J gene: TRBJ2-5
D gene: TRBD1
clone size: -
CDR3 length: 16

CDR3 protein: CASSQDFGDIDEAFF
CDR3 DNA: TGTGCCAGCAGCCAAGATTTTGGGGACATCGATGAAGCTTTCTTT
V gene: TRBV3-1/TRBV3-2
J gene: TRBJ1-1
D gene: -
clone size: -
CDR3 length: 15

CDR3 protein: CASSSRGQLRGGYTF
CDR3 DNA: TGTGCCAGTAGTTCCCGCGGACAGTTAAGGGGTGGCTACACCTTC
V gene: TRBV19
J gene: TRBJ1-2
D gene: -
clone size: -
CDR3 length: 15